The entry below describes one T cell receptor (beta chain). This specimen comes from a study of Ad26.COV2.S vaccination and SARS-CoV-2 variants. Treatment given: 15 to 20 received Ad26.COV2.S at low or high dose, single or two shots; five or six received placebo; per-sample allocation not given. Sampling was performed 63 days after the first vaccine or placebo injection. Data came from immunoSEQ multiplex PCR; TCRdb stores just in-frame clones and leaves some out. This sample carries roughly 390,000 clones, around nine tenths of them seen once, and the ten largest clones take under 4%. V gave up 7 bases and J gave up 4 bases, with 13 bases separating them. The CDR3 totals 13 residues. The germline V gene has CDR1 SNHLY and CDR2 FYNNEI.

The clonotype was recovered from a person aged 18-65 years who received the Ad26.COV2.S COVID-19 vaccine or a placebo. The specimen was peripheral blood, collected in a trial of Ad26.COV2.S vaccine versus placebo. The rearrangement links TRBV2 to TRBJ1-2; D is perhaps TRBD1 (5 bases). For the CDR3, the DNA is TGTGCCAGCACCGTTGACAGATTCTATGGCTACACCTTC. This codes for CASTVDRFYGYTF.